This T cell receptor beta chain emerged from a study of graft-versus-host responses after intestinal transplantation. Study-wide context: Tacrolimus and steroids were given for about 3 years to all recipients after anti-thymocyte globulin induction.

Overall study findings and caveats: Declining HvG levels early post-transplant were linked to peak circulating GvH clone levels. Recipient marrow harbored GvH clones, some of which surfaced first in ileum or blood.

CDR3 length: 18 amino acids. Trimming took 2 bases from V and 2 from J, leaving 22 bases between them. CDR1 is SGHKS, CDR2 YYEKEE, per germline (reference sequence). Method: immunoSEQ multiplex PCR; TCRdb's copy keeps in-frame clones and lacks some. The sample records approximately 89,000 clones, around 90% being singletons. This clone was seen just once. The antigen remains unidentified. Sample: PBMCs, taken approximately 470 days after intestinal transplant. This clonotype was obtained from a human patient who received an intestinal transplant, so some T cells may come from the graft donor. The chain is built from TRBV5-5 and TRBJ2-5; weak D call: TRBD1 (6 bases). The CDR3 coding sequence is TGTGCCAGCAGCTTTGGGTCTCCCCCGAGGACAGCACAAGAGACCCAGTACTTC. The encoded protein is CASSFGSPPRTAQETQYF.